This T cell receptor beta chain emerged from a study of T cells in Graves' hyperthyroidism and ophthalmopathy. About the study: The blood sample was taken at first diagnosis, before treatment began. Notes on the study in general: Ophthalmopathy, as predicted by the model, came a median about seven months after the prediction.

CDR3 length: 15 residues. J lost 7 bases, V lost 0 bases, and 6 bases had no gene match. In germline, CDR1 is SGHTS, CDR2 YDEGEE. The CDR3 regions of TCR beta were amplified from RNA transcripts. An initial round of RT-PCR targeting the TCR CDR3 relied on the HTBI primer set. TCRdb fed the multiplex PCR reads into MiXCR, producing one record per CDR3 protein. The profile covers approximately 330,000 distinct CDR3 sequences, with approximately 18% appearing a single time and about half taken by the ten largest. Exclusion criteria comprised uncontrolled infection, other autoimmune disease, pregnancy or lactation. Many counts were recorded for this clonotype. As yet, its antigen is unknown.

The sequenced sample consisted of blood. This TCR was recovered from a woman aged 50 to 60 with Graves' hyperthyroidism. The gene calls are TRBV5-8 and TRBJ2-1; 8 nucleotides line up with TRBD2. This chain's CDR3 is CASSLDPGTSNEQFF. CDR3 sequence (DNA): TGTGCCAGCAGCTTGGATCCCGGGACTAGTAATGAGCAGTTCTTC.